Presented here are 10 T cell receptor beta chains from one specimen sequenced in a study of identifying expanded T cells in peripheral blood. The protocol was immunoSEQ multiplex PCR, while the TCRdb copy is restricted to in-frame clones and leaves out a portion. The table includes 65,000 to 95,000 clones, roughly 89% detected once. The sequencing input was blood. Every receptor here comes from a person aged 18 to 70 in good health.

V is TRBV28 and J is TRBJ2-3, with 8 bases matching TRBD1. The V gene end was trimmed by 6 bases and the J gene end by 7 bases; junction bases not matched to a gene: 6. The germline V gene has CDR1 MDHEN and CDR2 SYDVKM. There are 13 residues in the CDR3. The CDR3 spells CASRDRETNTQYF. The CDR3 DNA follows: TGTGCCAGCAGGGACAGGGAGACCAATACGCAGTATTTT.

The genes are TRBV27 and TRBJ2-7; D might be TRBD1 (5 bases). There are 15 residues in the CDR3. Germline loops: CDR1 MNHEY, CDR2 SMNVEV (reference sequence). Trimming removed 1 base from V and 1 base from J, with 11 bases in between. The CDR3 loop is CASSLLPTGSYEQYF. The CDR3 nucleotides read TGTGCCAGCAGTTTATTACCAACAGGATCCTACGAGCAGTACTTC.

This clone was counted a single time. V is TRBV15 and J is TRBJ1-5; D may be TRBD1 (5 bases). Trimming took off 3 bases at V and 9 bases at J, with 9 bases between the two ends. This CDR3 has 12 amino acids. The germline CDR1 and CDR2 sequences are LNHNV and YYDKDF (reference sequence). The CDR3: CATSRGGRPQHF. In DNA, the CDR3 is TGTGCCACCAGCAGGGGGGGGAGGCCCCAGCATTTT.

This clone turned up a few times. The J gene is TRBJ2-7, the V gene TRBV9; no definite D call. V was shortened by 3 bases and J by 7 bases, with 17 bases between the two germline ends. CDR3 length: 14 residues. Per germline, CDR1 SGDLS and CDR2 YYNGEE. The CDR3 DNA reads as TGTGCCAGCAGCGGGCTAAAGACGATGGGGGAGCAGTACTTC. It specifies CASSGLKTMGEQYF.

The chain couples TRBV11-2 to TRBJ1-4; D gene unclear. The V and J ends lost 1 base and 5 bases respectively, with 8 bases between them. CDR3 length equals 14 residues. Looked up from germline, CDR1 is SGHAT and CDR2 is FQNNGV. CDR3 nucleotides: TGTGCCAGCAGCTTAGGACTGCAGAATGAAAAACTGTTTTTT. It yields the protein CASSLGLQNEKLFF.

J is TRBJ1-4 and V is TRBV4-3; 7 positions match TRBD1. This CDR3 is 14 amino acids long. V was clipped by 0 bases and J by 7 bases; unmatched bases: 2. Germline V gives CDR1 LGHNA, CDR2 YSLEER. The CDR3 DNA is TGCGCCAGCAGCCAAGAGCCAGGGGGTGAAAAACTGTTTTTT. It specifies CASSQEPGGEKLFF.

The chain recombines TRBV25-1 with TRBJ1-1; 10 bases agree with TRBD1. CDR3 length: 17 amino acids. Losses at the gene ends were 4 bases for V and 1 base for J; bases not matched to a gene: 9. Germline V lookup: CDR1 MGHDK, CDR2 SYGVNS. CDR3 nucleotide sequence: TGTGCCAGCAGTGTATGGGACAGGGGATTCGGGAACACTGAAGCTTTCTTT. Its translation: CASSVWDRGFGNTEAFF.

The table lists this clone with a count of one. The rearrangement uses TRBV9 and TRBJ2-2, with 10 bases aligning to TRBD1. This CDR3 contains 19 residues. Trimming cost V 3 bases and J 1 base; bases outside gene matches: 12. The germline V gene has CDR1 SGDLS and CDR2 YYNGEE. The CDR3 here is CASSDLRDRGSGNTGELFF. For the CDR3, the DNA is TGTGCCAGCAGCGACCTCCGGGACAGGGGCTCCGGGAACACCGGGGAGCTGTTTTTT.

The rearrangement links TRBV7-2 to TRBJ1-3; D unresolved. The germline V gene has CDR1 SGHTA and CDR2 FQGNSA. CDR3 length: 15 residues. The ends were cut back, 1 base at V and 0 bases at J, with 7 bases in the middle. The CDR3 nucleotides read TGTGCCAGCAGCTTAGAAGGTTTCTCTGGAAACACCATATATTTT. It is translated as CASSLEGFSGNTIYF.

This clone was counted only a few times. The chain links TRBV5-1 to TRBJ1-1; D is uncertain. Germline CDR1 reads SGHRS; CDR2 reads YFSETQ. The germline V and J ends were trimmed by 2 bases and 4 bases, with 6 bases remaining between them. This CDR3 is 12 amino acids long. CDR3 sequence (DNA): TGCGCCAGCAGCTTCCGGGGCACTGAAGCTTTCTTT. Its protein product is CASSFRGTEAFF.